One and the same sample provided the 12 T cell receptor beta chains below, sequenced in a study of identical twins. One entry per CDR3 protein results from TCRdb running MiXCR on the 5' RACE reads. The table has more than 200,000 distinct CDR3 sequences, about 14% seen once. Sequencing input: memory (CD45RO+) T cells sorted from blood. These receptors were collected from a woman under 30 in good health.

The J gene is TRBJ2-1, the V gene TRBV5-1; 8 nucleotides align to TRBD1. From germline, CDR1 is SGHRS and CDR2 YFSETQ. V lost 4 bases and J lost 15; bases outside the gene matches: 15. This CDR3 comprises 14 residues. CDR3 bases: TGCGCCAGCAGCGGACATCTTCCCGGGACAGGCTGGTTCTTC. Translated, it gives CASSGHLPGTGWFF.

A few counts support this clonotype. The chain couples TRBV6-4 to TRBJ2-3, with TRBD1 as a possible D gene (5 bases). The CDR3 runs to 14 residues. Germline-derived CDR1 and CDR2 are MRHNA and SNTAGT. Trimming removed 4 bases at V and 0 bases at J, with 8 bases between. CDR3: CASSAKGSTDTQYF. In DNA form, the CDR3 reads TGTGCCAGCAGTGCTAAGGGGAGCACAGATACGCAGTATTTT.

This clonotype has more than one count but fewer than ten. This chain connects TRBV6-2 or TRBV6-3 to TRBJ2-7, with D uncertain. The CDR3 covers 12 residues. The V end lost 6 bases, the J end lost 5 bases, and 11 bases lay between the germline ends. Germline-derived CDR1 and CDR2 are MNHEY and SVGEGT. CDR3 sequence: CASRSFVDEQYF. In nucleotides, the CDR3 is TGTGCCAGCAGGAGCTTTGTCGACGAGCAGTACTTC.

The sample holds a few counts of this clonotype. The chain employs TRBV20-1 and TRBJ1-1; TRBD1 aligns across 7 bases. The CDR3 has 13 amino acids. Germline loops: CDR1 DFQATT, CDR2 SNEGSKA (reference sequence). The V gene end was trimmed by 5 bases and the J gene end by 2 bases; junction bases not matched to a gene: 5. Written as DNA, the CDR3 is TGCAGTGCTGTGGGACAGCTAAACACTGAAGCTTTCTTT. The encoded protein is CSAVGQLNTEAFF.

This clonotype showed up just a few times. The chain couples TRBV12-3 or TRBV12-4 to TRBJ2-7; D not certain. The V end was cut by 6 bases, the J end by 2 bases, with 8 bases between. The CDR3 runs to 12 residues. Written as DNA, the CDR3 is TGTGCCAGCAGCTTTGCGACCTACGAGCAGTACTTC. It translates to CASSFATYEQYF.

This clonotype was seen a few times. The chain combines TRBV5-6 with TRBJ2-1; TRBD2 aligns across 8 bases. V shed 5 bases and J 2 bases; nucleotides not matched to a gene: 3. The CDR3 runs 14 residues. Germline assignment: CDR1 SGHDT and CDR2 YYEEEE. The CDR3 sequence is CASRRRGAYNEQFF. In DNA form, the CDR3 reads TGTGCCAGCAGACGGCGGGGGGCCTACAATGAGCAGTTCTTC.

The table lists this clonotype with a few counts. V gene TRBV10-3 combines with J gene TRBJ2-2; D is unclear. V was trimmed by 9 bases and J by 5 bases, leaving 4 bases between them. Germline V lookup: CDR1 ENHRY, CDR2 SYGVKD. The CDR3 is 10 amino acids. The CDR3 DNA is TGTGCCATTCAGACCGGGGAGCTGTTTTTT. Translated: CAIQTGELFF.

V and J are TRBV20-1 and TRBJ2-4; no clear D. V lost 6 bases to trimming and J lost 0 bases, with 18 bases between them. Germline CDR1 is DFQATT and CDR2 is SNEGSKA (reference sequence). The CDR3 spans 16 residues. The CDR3 bases are TGCAGTGCCCACGAAATCACCACTCTAGCCAAAAACATTCAGTACTTC. Translated, it gives CSAHEITTLAKNIQYF.

The chain is built from TRBV7-6 and TRBJ2-2; D is unclear. The CDR3 runs to 14 residues. The V gene lost 5 bases and the J gene lost 0 bases, with 7 bases spanning the gap. Germline lookup yields CDR1 SGHVS and CDR2 FNYEAQ. The CDR3: CASSPDPNTGELFF. CDR3 nucleotides: TGTGCCAGCAGCCCCGACCCGAACACCGGGGAGCTGTTTTTT.

This clonotype was observed a few times. The rearrangement links TRBV10-2 to TRBJ1-5, with 7 bases aligning to TRBD1. This CDR3 region has 13 residues. Germline CDR1 reads WSHSY; CDR2 reads SAAADI. The J segment lost 7 bases and the V segment lost 6 bases, leaving 6 bases of the junction unmatched. The CDR3 sequence: CASSKDRRQPQHF. Written as DNA, the CDR3 is TGCGCCAGCAGCAAGGACAGGCGACAGCCCCAGCATTTT.

Written as DNA, the CDR3 is TGTGCCAGCAGCCAAGAATACTCCTCAAGCTCCTACAATGAGCAGTTCTTC. It codes for CASSQEYSSSSYNEQFF. This chain uses TRBV3-1 with TRBJ2-1; D not resolved. CDR1 is LGHDT, CDR2 YNNKEL, per germline (reference sequence). The CDR3 sequence is 17 residues long. V lost 0 bases to trimming and J lost 0 bases, with 12 bases between them.

This clonotype was seen a handful of times. The V gene is TRBV11-1, the J gene TRBJ2-5; 7 bases agree with TRBD2. The germline gives CDR1 SGHAT, CDR2 FQDESV (reference sequence). V shed 5 bases and J 2 bases; nucleotides not matched to a gene: 11. The length of the CDR3 is 16 residues. The CDR3 loop reads CASSPLWGGGQETQYF. The CDR3, as DNA: TGTGCCAGCAGCCCGCTTTGGGGCGGGGGACAAGAGACCCAGTACTTC.